One and the same sample provided the 3 T cell receptor beta chains below, sequenced in a study of vaccination effects on CD4 cells after COVID-19. The table came from immunoSEQ multiplex PCR; TCRdb's copy has only in-frame clones and leaves some out. The sample records just under 75,000 clones, 65% to 80% being singletons. No antigen has been identified for these receptors. Before sequencing took place, the ViraFEST assay used viral peptide pools to expand antigen-specific CD4+ T cells. The culture ran for 10 days before CD4+ T cells were isolated. Nobody among the vaccine recipients had prior SARS-CoV-2 infection (nucleocapsid antibodies were negative). The sequencing here drew on CD4+ T cells from PBMCs cultured with HCoV-NL63 spike peptides, taken before COVID-19 vaccination. These receptor sequences come from a human donor who received a COVID-19 vaccine.

This chain uses TRBV5-1 with TRBJ1-5, with no clear D. The CDR3 length is 15 residues. Trimming shortened V by 5 bases and J by 4 bases, and 16 bases separated the two germline ends. CDR1 and CDR2 from the germline V gene are SGHRS and YFSETQ. In nucleotides, the CDR3 is TGCGCCAGCAGATTGCATGTGGGTCAGAATCAGCCCCAGCATTTT. Protein product: CASRLHVGQNQPQHF. The full variable domain, its missing parts supplied by reference TRBV5-1 and TRBJ1-5, is KAGVTQTPRYLIKTRGQQVTLSCSPISGHRSVSWYQQTPGQGLQFLFEYFSETQRNKGNFPGRFSGRQFSNSRSEMNVSTLELGDSALYLCASRLHVGQNQPQHFGDGTRLSIL.

The chain uses TRBV6-2 or TRBV6-3 and TRBJ1-1, with a tentative D call TRBD1 (5 bases). Germline V gene lookup returns CDR1 MNHEY and CDR2 SVGEGT. The length of the CDR3 is 15 residues. V gave up 0 bases and J gave up 1 base, with 9 bases separating them. The DNA for the CDR3 is TGTGCCAGCAGTTACTCGTGGGGGGGGAACACTGAAGCTTTCTTT. It is translated as CASSYSWGGNTEAFF.

The chain joins TRBV28 to TRBJ1-6; TRBD1 might be the D (5 bases). V lost 6 bases to trimming and J lost 9 bases, with 21 bases between them. CDR1 MDHEN and CDR2 SYDVKM come from the germline V gene. CDR3 size: 16 residues. CDR3 residues: CASRGTREGKASPLHF. CDR3 sequence (DNA): TGTGCCAGCAGGGGGACCCGGGAAGGGAAGGCTTCACCCCTCCACTTT.